This is a list of T cell receptor beta chains from one sample in a study of lymphopenia after photon versus proton radiotherapy. Clones were read by immunoSEQ multiplex PCR, and TCRdb kept only the in-frame ones, dropping some. Of some 20,000 clones listed, 85% to 95% are singletons. The input for sequencing was peripheral blood, taken from a patient treated with photon-based radiotherapy. These receptors all stem from a man in his sixties with pancreatic cancer. CDR3s include the opening cysteine and the closing phenylalanine or tryptophan. The order of the fields is J gene, V gene, clone size, D gene, CDR3 DNA, CDR3 protein. A D gene is named only where the DNA matches it firmly. Clone size is given for some rows only: seen once, a few or many times, or a class if the clone is expanded.

TRBJ2-1,TRBV7-3,-,TRBD2,TGTGCCAGCAGCCCCCACCGGGGGGGAAATAACAATGAGCAGTTCTTC,CASSPHRGGNNNEQFF
TRBJ2-7,TRBV15,few,-,TGTGCCACCAGCAGAACACTCGACAGTCCCTACGAGCAGTACTTC,CATSRTLDSPYEQYF
TRBJ2-1,TRBV7-2,-,TRBD2,TGTGCCAGCAGCTTAGGACTAGCGGGGGACGATGAGCAGTTCTTC,CASSLGLAGDDEQFF
TRBJ1-3,TRBV18,-,-,TGTGCCAGCTCGGAAGGGGAAGGAAACACCATATATTTT,CASSEGEGNTIYF
TRBJ2-5,TRBV7-9,-,-,TGTGCCAGCAGCACACAGGGCCGAGGGACCCAGTACTTC,CASSTQGRGTQYF
TRBJ1-2,TRBV4-3,-,-,TGCGCCAGCAGCCAAGATCCAAGGTCCGGGATTTCAGCTGGCTACACCTTC,CASSQDPRSGISAGYTF
TRBJ2-5,TRBV7-3,-,TRBD2,TGTGCCAGCAGCCGGGGGACTAGCCCCCTAGAGACCCAGTACTTC,CASSRGTSPLETQYF
TRBJ2-2,TRBV5-4,-,TRBD1,TGTGCCAGCAGCTCCAACAGGGGGTATCCCGGGGAGCTGTTTTTT,CASSSNRGYPGELFF
TRBJ1-1,TRBV5-1,-,-,TGCGCCAGCACATCCCCCGGGGGAGGAGGTGAAGCTTTCTTT,CASTSPGGGGEAFF
TRBJ1-5,TRBV27,-,-,TGTGCCAGCAGCGACAATTATCAGCCCCAGCATTTT,CASSDNYQPQHF
TRBJ2-1,TRBV10-3,-,-,TGTGCCATCAGTGAGTCCTTGGTAGCGGCTAACAATGAGCAGTTCTTC,CAISESLVAANNEQFF
TRBJ2-3,TRBV15,-,-,TGTGCCACCAGCAGAGATGTAGGGTCAATCACAGATACGCAGTATTTT,CATSRDVGSITDTQYF
TRBJ2-7,TRBV6-4,-,-,TGTGCCAGCAGGACCTCAGGGATCTCCTACGAGCAGTACTTC,CASRTSGISYEQYF
TRBJ1-3,TRBV28,-,-,TGTGCCAGCAGAGGGAGTTACTCTGGAAACACCATATATTTT,CASRGSYSGNTIYF
TRBJ2-3,TRBV11-2,-,-,TGTGCCAGCAGCTCACTGCTAGCGAGCACTAGCACAGATACGCAGTATTTT,CASSSLLASTSTDTQYF
TRBJ2-5,TRBV14,-,-,TGTGCCAGCAGCCAAGAAGGGACCGGGACATGGGGTCAAGAGACCCAGTACTTC,CASSQEGTGTWGQETQYF
TRBJ2-5,TRBV20-1,once,-,TGCAGTGCTAGAGATCCGGAGACCCAGTACTTC,CSARDPETQYF
TRBJ2-2,TRBV5-1,-,-,TGCGCCAGCAGCTTAGGGCACGGCGGTGGTTCCCCCGGGGAGCTGTTTTTT,CASSLGHGGGSPGELFF
TRBJ2-1,TRBV11-1,-,-,TGTGCCAGCAGCCGGATAGAAGTAAATGAGCAGTTCTTC,CASSRIEVNEQFF
TRBJ1-5,TRBV10-3,-,-,TGTGCCATCAGAGTAGAGCTGCTTCAGCCCCAGCATTTT,CAIRVELLQPQHF
TRBJ1-1,TRBV11-2,-,-,TGTGCCAGCAGCTTACTTTCCCAACCCGGCACTGAAGCTTTCTTT,CASSLLSQPGTEAFF
TRBJ2-7,TRBV18,-,TRBD1,TGTGCCAGCTCACATGGACAGGGTCAACGCTACGAGCAGTACTTC,CASSHGQGQRYEQYF
TRBJ1-3,TRBV11-2,once,-,TGTGCCAGCAGCGCCGACAGGTTCTATGCTGGAAACACCATATATTTT,CASSADRFYAGNTIYF
TRBJ2-3,TRBV5-1,-,-,TGCGCCAGCAGCTTGGCCTCTCCACCCGGCACAGATACGCAGTATTTT,CASSLASPPGTDTQYF
TRBJ1-1,TRBV15,-,-,TGTGCCACCAGCAGAGGGGCGGCAGGGACTGAAGCTTTCTTT,CATSRGAAGTEAFF
TRBJ2-7,TRBV6-5,-,TRBD2,TGTGCCAGCACGGCCAGCGGGGGGGTTAGTACTGAGTACTTC,CASTASGGVSTEYF
TRBJ1-4,TRBV7-9,-,-,TGTGCCAGCAGCTCATACAGGTTGGGAAAACTGTTTTTT,CASSSYRLGKLFF
TRBJ2-3,TRBV6-5,-,TRBD2,TGTGCCAGCAGCCCACTAGCGGGGGTCACAGATACGCAGTATTTT,CASSPLAGVTDTQYF
TRBJ2-7,TRBV19,-,TRBD1,TGTGCAACAAAAGACAGGGCCTACGAGCAGTACTTC,CATKDRAYEQYF
TRBJ1-5,TRBV6-6,-,-,TGTGCCAGCAGATCCGGTTATAGCAATCAGCCCCAGCATTTT,CASRSGYSNQPQHF
TRBJ1-6,TRBV19,-,-,TGTGCCAGTAGTATGCCGGTATCACCCCTCCACTTT,CASSMPVSPLHF